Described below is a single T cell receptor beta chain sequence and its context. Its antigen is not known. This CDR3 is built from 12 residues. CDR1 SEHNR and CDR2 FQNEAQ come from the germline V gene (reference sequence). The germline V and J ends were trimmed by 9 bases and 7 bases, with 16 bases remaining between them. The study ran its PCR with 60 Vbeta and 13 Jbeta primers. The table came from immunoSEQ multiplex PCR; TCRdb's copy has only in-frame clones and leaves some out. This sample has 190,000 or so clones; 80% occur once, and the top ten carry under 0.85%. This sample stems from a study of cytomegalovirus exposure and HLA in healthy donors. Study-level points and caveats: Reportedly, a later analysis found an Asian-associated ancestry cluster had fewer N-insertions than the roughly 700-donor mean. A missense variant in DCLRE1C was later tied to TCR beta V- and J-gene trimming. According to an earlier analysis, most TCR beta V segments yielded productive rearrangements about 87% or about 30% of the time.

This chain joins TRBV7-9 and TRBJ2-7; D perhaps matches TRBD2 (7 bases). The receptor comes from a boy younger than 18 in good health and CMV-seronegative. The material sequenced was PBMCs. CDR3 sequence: CASVGGAREQYF. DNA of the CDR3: TGTGCCAGTGTGGGGGGGGCAAGAGAGCAGTACTTC.